A single sample gave rise to the 28 T cell receptor beta chains below, sequenced in a study of human T cells and chemical hapten exposure (dated by TCRdb to 2020 to 2023). The library was made by RACE. The listed sequencing device is NextSeq 500. Clones were called with MiXCR by TCRdb after fastp trimmed the public reads at Q25, and only in-frame beta chains were retained. Rows with a matching CDR3 protein are joined into one entry that keeps the most common DNA and genes. This sample gives around 300,000 distinct CDR3 sequences in total; 5.5% to 8% of them show up just once. In total, the top ten clones hold 8% to 9% of the sample. Sample time point, as interpreted from the label and publication: patch test 1, 2 weeks after DPC sensitization. The treatment or condition label, read with the paper, signifies: therapeutic diphenylcyclopropenone sensitization with weekly scalp DPC. Here the sequenced sample was whole blood, taken in connection with sensitization to the hapten diphenylcyclopropenone (DPC). The receptors originated from a woman in her late teens or twenties with alopecia areata. Some clones in this sample may be carry-over from other donors' samples.

This clonotype was seen at least ten times. This chain links TRBV6-2 or TRBV6-3 with TRBJ1-1, with 9 bases that match TRBD1. Germline CDR1 MNHEY, CDR2 SVGEGT. Germline trimming cut 7 bases from V and 8 bases from J; bases unmatched to any gene: 11. CDR3 length: 14 amino acids. The CDR3 region is CASTKTRTGVEAFF. The CDR3 coding sequence is TGTGCCAGCACCAAGACCCGGACAGGGGTCGAAGCTTTCTTT.

This rearrangement joins TRBV28 to TRBJ1-2; D uncertain. Trimming left V 6 bases short and J 2 bases short, with 7 bases between. The length of the CDR3 is 12 residues. CDR1 and CDR2 (germline): MDHEN, SYDVKM. CDR3 in DNA: TGTGCCAGCAGAGCGGGGAACTATGGCTACACCTTC. Its protein is CASRAGNYGYTF.

Ten or more counts support this clonotype. The CDR3 loop reads CASSVGLSYGTDTQYF. The CDR3 DNA reads TGTGCCAGCAGTGTCGGCCTCAGCTACGGCACAGATACGCAGTATTTT. V is TRBV9 and J is TRBJ2-3; D remains ambiguous. Germline V gene lookup returns CDR1 SGDLS and CDR2 YYNGEE. V was pared by 5 bases and J by 1 base, with 17 bases between. The CDR3 is 16 residues long.

This chain links TRBV29-1 with TRBJ2-7; 8 nucleotides agree with TRBD1. Per the germline V gene, CDR1 is SQVTM and CDR2 is ANQGSEA. This CDR3 comprises 12 residues. V lost 4 bases, J lost 2 bases, and 1 base stayed unmatched. The CDR3 DNA is TGCAGCGTTGTGGACAGGGCCTACGAGCAGTACTTC. It translates to CSVVDRAYEQYF.

This clonotype was found a few times. The chain is built from TRBV12-3 or TRBV12-4 and TRBJ1-6, with D unclear. The CDR3 runs 12 residues. V was clipped by 5 bases and J by 7 bases, with 6 bases between them. CDR3 amino acids: CASSELNSPLHF. In DNA, the CDR3 is TGTGCCAGCAGTGAGTTGAATTCACCCCTCCACTTT.

This clonotype has at least ten counts. This chain uses TRBV7-2 with TRBJ1-2; D not certain. CDR3 length: 16 residues. V was shortened by 5 bases and J by 2 bases, with 18 bases between the two germline ends. The germline V gene has CDR1 SGHTA and CDR2 FQGNSA. The CDR3 DNA reads TGTGCCAGCAGCACGACCTACCGACTTTTGAACTATGGCTACACCTTC. Encoded protein: CASSTTYRLLNYGYTF. The variable domain in full, completed from reference TRBV7-2 and TRBJ1-2, reads GAGVSQSPSNKVTEKGKDVELRCDPISGHTALYWYRQSLGQGLEFLIYFQGNSAPDKSGLPSDRFSAERTGGSVSTLTIQRTQQEDSAVYLCASSTTYRLLNYGYTFGSGTRLTVV.

A note on this clonotype: A clone one base away is much larger, so this may be a read error. This sequence joins TRBV20-1 and TRBJ2-5, with TRBD2 identical over 9 bases. CDR1 is DFQATT and CDR2 is SNEGSKA in the germline V gene (reference sequence). This CDR3 comprises 17 residues. This CDR3 is CSAKQTSGDIWRESQYF. CDR3 coding DNA: TGCAGTGCTAAGCAGACTAGCGGCGACATTTGGAGAGAGTCCCAGTACTTC.

This clonotype was detected only a few times. This chain links TRBV18 with TRBJ1-1, with no clear D. CDR1 and CDR2 (germline): KGHSH, LQKENI. The CDR3 totals 14 residues. Trimming took 4 bases from V and 3 from J, leaving 12 bases between them. CDR3 loop: CASSRAGMDTEAFF. DNA of the CDR3: TGTGCCAGCTCACGGGCGGGGATGGACACTGAAGCTTTCTTT.

This clonotype was seen many times. The chain carries TRBV6-5 and TRBJ2-1, with D unclear. The CDR3 extends over 15 amino acids. CDR1 is MNHEY and CDR2 is SVGAGI in the germline V gene. The V end was cut by 2 bases, the J end by 7 bases, with 15 bases between. CDR3 nucleotides: TGTGCCAGCAGTTACATCGATCCCCGAAGGAATGAGCAGTTCTTC. This gives the protein CASSYIDPRRNEQFF.

The genes are TRBV5-6 and TRBJ2-3; the D gene is possibly TRBD1 (6 bases). V lost 3 bases and J 4 bases, leaving 12 bases between the germline ends. The CDR3 is made up of 14 amino acids. The germline CDR1 and CDR2 sequences are SGHDT and YYEEEE. CDR3 coding DNA: TGTGCCAGCAGCTCGGACAGTAACCCAGATACGCAGTATTTT. Its protein is CASSSDSNPDTQYF.

This clonotype has a count of ten or more. The chain has TRBV6-2 or TRBV6-3 and TRBJ1-2, with D possibly matching TRBD1 (5 bases). Germline-derived CDR1 and CDR2 are MNHEY and SVGEGT. The CDR3 extends over 14 amino acids. V lost 2 bases to trimming and J lost 11 bases, with 18 bases between them. For the CDR3, the DNA is TGTGCCAGCAGTTACCTCTCCACGGACACAACTTACACCTTC. This encodes CASSYLSTDTTYTF.

This clonotype was observed a handful of times. The chain links TRBV12-3 or TRBV12-4 to TRBJ2-7; no firm D call. The CDR3 has 13 amino acids. V lost 1 base, J lost 5 bases, and 9 bases lay in between. The CDR3 bases are TGTGCCAGCAGTTTAGGGGTTTCGGACGAGCAGTACTTC. Translating it yields CASSLGVSDEQYF.

The chain couples TRBV7-2 to TRBJ2-3; D perhaps matches TRBD2 (6 bases). Germline-derived CDR1 and CDR2 are SGHTA and FQGNSA. Trimming pared 6 bases from V and 3 bases from J, leaving 19 bases between. CDR3 length: 16 residues. The CDR3 region has the DNA TGTGCCAGCAGTATGAGGAGGGCTAGTCGTACAGATACGCAGTATTTT. Amino acids: CASSMRRASRTDTQYF.

The chain has TRBV4-2 and TRBJ2-7; D uncertain. V was cut by 2 bases and J by 7 bases, with 12 bases left in between. The V gene's germline CDR1 is LGHNA and CDR2 YNFKEQ. CDR3 length: 13 residues. CDR3 in amino acids: CASSQNTLGEQYF. CDR3 sequence (DNA): TGTGCCAGCAGCCAAAACACCCTGGGGGAGCAGTACTTC.

Remarks on this clonotype: This could be a read error, since a much larger clone is one nucleotide away. This sequence joins TRBV10-3 and TRBJ2-3; D not resolved. The CDR3 sequence is 15 residues long. In germline, CDR1 is ENHRY, CDR2 SYGVKD. Trimming left V 3 bases short and J 3 bases short, with 13 bases between. The DNA for the CDR3 is TGTGCCATCAGTGAAAATAGCTGGCTTACAGATACGCAGTATTTT. It specifies CAISENSWLTDTQYF.

This clonotype was detected many times. V usage is TRBV6-6 and J usage is TRBJ1-5; tentatively, D is TRBD1 (6 bases). The germline gives CDR1 MNHNY, CDR2 SVGAGI (reference sequence). The V end was cut by 8 bases, the J end by 7 bases, with 24 bases between. The CDR3 sequence is 16 residues long. The CDR3 DNA is TGTGCCAGCTGGCCGAGTAGGGGGAAGGTTGGGCAGCCCCAGCATTTT. Protein sequence: CASWPSRGKVGQPQHF.

This rearrangement joins TRBV6-5 to TRBJ1-5; no clear D gene. V lost 6 bases and J lost 0, with 12 bases in between. CDR3 length equals 15 residues. Germline values: CDR1 MNHEY, CDR2 SVGAGI. The CDR3 region is CASSSTPNSNQPQHF. The CDR3 DNA sequence: TGTGCCAGCAGCTCTACCCCTAATAGCAATCAGCCCCAGCATTTT.

The CDR3 region has the DNA TGTGCCATCAGTGAGTCTAGGGGATATGGCTACACCTTC. Residues: CAISESRGYGYTF. This chain uses TRBV10-3 with TRBJ1-2; tentative D call: TRBD1 (5 bases). This CDR3 is built from 13 residues. V lost 0 bases to trimming and J lost 5 bases, with 7 bases between them. Germline V gives CDR1 ENHRY, CDR2 SYGVKD.

This sequence joins TRBV12-3 or TRBV12-4 and TRBJ1-2, with a tentative D call TRBD1 (5 bases). The ends were cut back, 5 bases at V and 6 bases at J, with 19 bases in the middle. The CDR3 is 15 residues long. The CDR3 loop is CASSRYRGPGDGYTF. CDR3 nucleotides: TGTGCCAGCAGTCGTTACCGGGGCCCGGGGGATGGCTACACCTTC.

This clonotype was recorded many times. The genes are TRBV6-2 or TRBV6-3 and TRBJ2-3, with a possible D match to TRBD2 (5 bases). Trimming left V 2 bases short and J 3 bases short, with 15 bases between. Germline CDR1 and CDR2: MNHEY and SVGEGT. CDR3 size: 16 residues. CDR3 region: CASSYAMIRTTDTQYF. As DNA, the CDR3 is TGTGCCAGCAGTTACGCCATGATTCGGACTACAGATACGCAGTATTTT.

This chain connects TRBV14 to TRBJ2-3, with D hard to call. Germline values: CDR1 SGHDN, CDR2 FVKESK. Trimming pared 5 bases from V and 10 bases from J, leaving 19 bases between. The CDR3 runs to 14 residues. The CDR3 sequence is CASSSSYSPPPQYF. The DNA for the CDR3 is TGTGCCAGCAGCTCTTCTTATAGCCCCCCACCGCAGTATTTT.

This clonotype was counted at least ten times. This chain uses TRBV20-1 with TRBJ2-3; 8 bases map to TRBD2. Looked up from germline, CDR1 is DFQATT and CDR2 is SNEGSKA (reference sequence). Trimming cost V 2 bases and J 1 base; bases outside gene matches: 5. The CDR3 has 15 amino acids. The CDR3 coding sequence is TGCAGTGCTAGACGAGCGGGGGAGGGCACAGATACGCAGTATTTT. This gives the protein CSARRAGEGTDTQYF.

This rearrangement joins TRBV20-1 to TRBJ1-2; D ambiguous. V lost 0 bases and J 4 bases, leaving 21 bases between the germline ends. This CDR3 is built from 17 residues. The germline gives CDR1 DFQATT, CDR2 SNEGSKA (reference sequence). The CDR3 nucleotides are TGCAGTGCTAGAGATCAGCAAATATCGTCGGTACTCTATGGCTACACCTTC. This translates into CSARDQQISSVLYGYTF.

The table lists this clonotype with many counts. The chain joins TRBV7-2 to TRBJ1-1; no clear D gene. CDR1 and CDR2 from the germline V gene are SGHTA and FQGNSA. Trimming took off 0 bases at V and 0 bases at J, with 2 bases between the two ends. The CDR3 is 13 residues long. CDR3 sequence (DNA): TGTGCCAGCAGCTTAGCACTGAACACTGAAGCTTTCTTT. Translated: CASSLALNTEAFF.

This clonotype was counted a few times. V is TRBV12-3 or TRBV12-4 and J is TRBJ1-1; TRBD1 is a possible D gene (6 bases). The CDR3 sequence is 16 residues long. Trimming removed 5 bases at V and 0 bases at J, with 16 bases between. The CDR3 region has the DNA TGTGCCAGCAGTCCCAACATCGGACAGCTGAACACTGAAGCTTTCTTT. Translating it yields CASSPNIGQLNTEAFF.

The gene calls are TRBV10-2 and TRBJ2-3; no clear D gene. CDR1 is WSHSY and CDR2 is SAAADI in the germline V gene. This CDR3 spans 14 amino acids. The V end was cut by 10 bases, the J end by 2 bases, with 16 bases between. The CDR3 DNA reads as TGCGCCACCGGAAAGGGCATCACCACAGATACGCAGTATTTT. Amino acids: CATGKGITTDTQYF.

This clonotype was seen repeatedly, ten times or more. V usage is TRBV6-2 or TRBV6-3 and J usage is TRBJ2-1; no clear D gene. Germline CDR1 reads MNHEY; CDR2 reads SVGEGT. Deletions cut 6 bases from V and 2 bases from J, with 5 bases between. CDR3 length: 12 residues. The CDR3 loop reads CASSLTYNEQFF. The CDR3 DNA is TGTGCCAGCAGCCTAACCTACAATGAGCAGTTCTTC.

This clonotype occurred many times. V usage is TRBV6-6 and J usage is TRBJ2-3; D is unresolved. From germline, CDR1 is MNHNY and CDR2 SVGAGI (reference sequence). V lost 2 bases, J lost 0 bases, and 3 bases lay in between. This CDR3 spans 13 amino acids. The CDR3, as DNA: TGTGCCAGCAGTTACCTTAGCACAGATACGCAGTATTTT. It encodes CASSYLSTDTQYF.